One and the same sample provided the 25 T cell receptor beta chains below, sequenced in a study of T cell responses to AZD1222 COVID-19 vaccine. Clones were sequenced by immunoSEQ multiplex PCR, and TCRdb holds only the in-frame ones, with some missing. The sample lists 150,000 to 200,000 clones; 85% to 95% were seen once. The specimen comprised peripheral blood, sampled 28 days after the second dose of the MenACWY control vaccine. The receptors here all came from an adult who received the MenACWY meningococcal vaccine as a control.

This clone was seen a few times. This rearrangement joins TRBV7-6 to TRBJ1-2; TRBD1 might be the D (6 bases). Germline-derived CDR1 and CDR2 are SGHVS and FNYEAQ. Trimming removed 5 bases at V and 3 bases at J, with 13 bases between. The CDR3 consists of 14 residues. This CDR3 reads CASSPRGADYGYTF. The CDR3 DNA reads as TGTGCCAGCAGCCCGCGGGGGGCTGACTATGGCTACACCTTC.

This clone was observed a single time. The V gene is TRBV28, the J gene TRBJ2-1, with TRBD2 matching over 13 bases. The V segment lost 5 bases and the J segment 6 bases; nucleotides outside the gene matches: 4. The length of the CDR3 is 15 residues. Germline CDR1 reads MDHEN; CDR2 reads SYDVKM. The CDR3 bases are TGTGCCAGCAGTACCGGGACTAGCGGGGTCAATGAGCAGTTCTTC. Translation: CASSTGTSGVNEQFF. The full variable domain, completed using reference TRBV28 and TRBJ2-1, is DVKVTQSSRYLVKRTGEKVFLECVQDMDHENMFWYRQDPGLGLRLIYFSYDVKMKEKGDIPEGYSVSREKKERFSLILESASTNQTSMYLCASSTGTSGVNEQFFGPGTRLTVL.

This clone was counted once. The rearrangement joins TRBV7-9 to TRBJ1-2; D not certain. This CDR3 spans 14 amino acids. Germline CDR1 SEHNR, CDR2 FQNEAQ (reference sequence). Trimming pared 5 bases from V and 8 bases from J, leaving 18 bases between. The CDR3 DNA reads TGTGCCAGCAGCACCCGCGCACCCCTGTACGGCTACACCTTC. This sequence encodes CASSTRAPLYGYTF.

The sample holds a few counts of this clone. The rearrangement uses TRBV7-2 and TRBJ1-1, with TRBD1 identical over 10 bases. This CDR3 comprises 18 residues. With V trimmed by 4 bases and J by 0 bases, 11 bases remained unmatched. Germline CDR1 SGHTA, CDR2 FQGNSA. The DNA for the CDR3 is TGTGCCAGCAGCTCGTGGGACAGGGGTAGGGGGATGAACACTGAAGCTTTCTTT. Translated: CASSSWDRGRGMNTEAFF.

The rearrangement links TRBV10-3 to TRBJ2-7, with TRBD1 matching over 7 bases. Germline lookup yields CDR1 ENHRY and CDR2 SYGVKD. The CDR3 has 16 residues. The trim removed 6 bases at V and 3 bases at J, leaving 14 bases unmatched. The CDR3 nucleotides are TGTGCCATCAGGACAGGGTTCTTAATGAATGTCTACGAGCAGTACTTC. This translates into CAIRTGFLMNVYEQYF.

The chain has TRBV7-3 and TRBJ2-2, with D possibly being TRBD1 (7 bases). The germline gives CDR1 SGHTA, CDR2 FQGTGA. The V and J ends lost 3 bases and 4 bases respectively, with 15 bases between them. This CDR3 is 16 amino acids long. The CDR3 loop reads CASSFRRQGGTGELFF. The CDR3 DNA follows: TGTGCCAGCAGCTTTAGGAGACAGGGAGGCACCGGGGAGCTGTTTTTT. The full variable domain, with the rest looked up from reference TRBV7-3 and TRBJ2-2, is GAGVSQTPSNKVTEKGKYVELRCDPISGHTALYWYRQSLGQGPEFLIYFQGTGAADDSGLPNDRFFAVRPEGSVSTLKIQRTERGDSAVYLCASSFRRQGGTGELFFGEGSRLTVL.

The chain links TRBV29-1 to TRBJ1-6; maybe TRBD1 (6 bases). Germline loops: CDR1 SQVTM, CDR2 ANQGSEA. This CDR3 contains 14 residues. Deletions cut 7 bases from V and 4 bases from J, with 14 bases between. CDR3: CSGEGVPYNSPLHF. CDR3 DNA: TGCAGCGGTGAGGGGGTACCGTATAATTCACCCCTCCACTTT.

The V call is TRBV9, the J call TRBJ2-5; 8 nucleotides align to TRBD1. The CDR3 covers 13 residues. Germline lookup yields CDR1 SGDLS and CDR2 YYNGEE. V was clipped by 4 bases and J by 5 bases; unmatched bases: 4. DNA of the CDR3: TGTGCCAGCAGCTTCAGGGGGCAGGAGACCCAGTACTTC. It yields the protein CASSFRGQETQYF.

The chain recombines TRBV10-3 with TRBJ1-1; no clear D. The germline V gene encodes CDR1 ENHRY and CDR2 SYGVKD. The V end lost 11 bases, the J end lost 0 bases, and 13 bases lay between the germline ends. The CDR3 has 13 residues. The CDR3 loop reads CASQDIMNTEAFF. CDR3 DNA sequence: TGTGCCTCTCAGGATATCATGAACACTGAAGCTTTCTTT.

The gene calls are TRBV5-1 and TRBJ1-3; 7 bases are shared with TRBD1. The germline V gene encodes CDR1 SGHRS and CDR2 YFSETQ. The CDR3 has 17 residues. V shed 4 bases, J shed 0 bases, and the junction held 10 bases outside the gene matches. For the CDR3, the DNA is TGCGCCAGCAGCCTATTTCCTCAGGGGGACTCTGGAAACACCATATATTTT. Amino acid sequence: CASSLFPQGDSGNTIYF.

The chain joins TRBV10-2 to TRBJ2-7, with a weak D call TRBD1 (5 bases). V was cut by 6 bases and J by 2 bases, with 17 bases left in between. CDR1 and CDR2 (germline): WSHSY, SAAADI. The CDR3 is 15 amino acids. The CDR3 coding sequence is TGCGCCAGCAGAGGGGCCCAGACAGTTCCCTACGAGCAGTACTTC. Amino acid sequence: CASRGAQTVPYEQYF.

The chain combines TRBV18 with TRBJ1-3; D is unclear. In germline, CDR1 is KGHSH, CDR2 LQKENI. Trimming pared 1 base from V and 0 bases from J, leaving 7 bases between. The CDR3 totals 15 residues. Here the CDR3 DNA reads TGTGCCAGCTCACCACGCCCAGGCTCTGGAAACACCATATATTTT. This encodes CASSPRPGSGNTIYF.

The CDR3 loop reads CASSLMTGGQGNQPQHF. CDR3 coding DNA: TGTGCCAGCAGTCTCATGACAGGGGGCCAGGGCAATCAGCCCCAGCATTTT. The V and J genes are TRBV28 and TRBJ1-5, with 10 bases lining up with TRBD1. Germline CDR1 and CDR2: MDHEN and SYDVKM. The V gene end was trimmed by 5 bases and the J gene end by 2 bases; junction bases not matched to a gene: 9. This CDR3 has 17 residues.

This chain uses TRBV9 with TRBJ1-3; 7 bases map to TRBD1. Germline V gene sequence: CDR1 SGDLS, CDR2 YYNGEE. V trimming: 5 bases; J trimming: 2 bases; junction bases outside the gene matches: 7. CDR3 length equals 15 residues. The CDR3 sequence is CASSPQGLTGNTIYF. The CDR3 bases are TGTGCCAGCAGTCCACAGGGGTTAACTGGAAACACCATATATTTT.

The J gene is TRBJ1-5, the V gene TRBV24-1, with D perhaps matching TRBD1 (5 bases). In germline, CDR1 is KGHDR, CDR2 SFDVKD. The CDR3 loop spans 14 amino acids. Trimming took off 7 bases at V and 4 bases at J, with 13 bases between the two ends. The CDR3 spells CATSGRGGNQPQHF. CDR3 coding DNA: TGTGCCACCAGCGGACGGGGGGGAAATCAGCCCCAGCATTTT.

The CDR3 is CSVKKAGLAEETQYF. As DNA, the CDR3 is TGCAGCGTTAAAAAGGCCGGACTAGCGGAAGAGACCCAGTACTTC. V gene TRBV29-1 combines with J gene TRBJ2-5; TRBD2 matches at 10 bases. This CDR3 is built from 15 residues. V was clipped by 5 bases and J by 3 bases; unmatched bases: 9. In germline, CDR1 is SQVTM, CDR2 ANQGSEA. Looking up the rest from reference TRBV29-1 and TRBJ2-5 gives the full variable domain: SAVISQKPSRDICQRGTSLTIQCQVDSQVTMMFWYRQQPGQSLTLIATANQGSEATYESGFVIDKFPISRPNLTFSTLTVSNMSPEDSSIYLCSVKKAGLAEETQYFGPGTRLLVL.

V is TRBV30 and J is TRBJ1-2, with no clear D. The CDR3 extends over 9 amino acids. In germline, CDR1 is GTSNPN, CDR2 SVGIG (reference sequence). V shed 8 bases and J shed 3 bases, with 4 bases lying between them. The CDR3 loop is CAGHYGYTF. The DNA of the CDR3 is TGTGCCGGTCACTATGGCTACACCTTC.

The V gene is TRBV24-1, the J gene TRBJ2-1; 12 positions match TRBD2. The germline CDR1 and CDR2 sequences are KGHDR and SFDVKD. V lost 4 bases to trimming and J lost 2 bases; unmatched junction nucleotides: 11. The CDR3 spans 19 residues. Written as DNA, the CDR3 is TGTGCCACCAGTGACTCGAGGGCCCTAGCGGGAGGGACCTACAATGAGCAGTTCTTC. Residues: CATSDSRALAGGTYNEQFF.

The V and J genes are TRBV6-5 and TRBJ2-1, with 12 nucleotides matching TRBD2. The germline gives CDR1 MNHEY, CDR2 SVGAGI. The CDR3 contains 14 residues. The V segment lost 6 bases and the J segment 8 bases; nucleotides outside the gene matches: 5. The CDR3 nucleotides read TGTGCCAGCAGCGGACTAGCGGGAAGCCATGAGCAGTTCTTC. As protein: CASSGLAGSHEQFF.

The chain combines TRBV12-3 or TRBV12-4 with TRBJ2-5; TRBD1 matches at 8 bases. V trimming: 4 bases; J trimming: 14 bases; junction bases outside the gene matches: 9. This CDR3 contains 12 residues. CDR3 in amino acids: CASSSRPGQAYF. Here the CDR3 DNA reads TGTGCCAGCAGTTCAAGGCCGGGACAGGCATACTTC.

The V call is TRBV11-1, the J call TRBJ2-7; D ambiguous. Germline CDR1 reads SGHAT; CDR2 reads FQDESV (reference sequence). The germline V and J ends were trimmed by 1 base and 6 bases, with 7 bases remaining between them. The CDR3 consists of 12 residues. CDR3 sequence: CASSLDQGEQYF. The CDR3 bases are TGTGCCAGCAGCTTAGACCAAGGCGAGCAGTACTTC.

V gene TRBV3-1 (or the pseudogene TRBV3-2) combines with J gene TRBJ1-2; weak D call: TRBD1 (5 bases). This CDR3 has 15 residues. Germline CDR1 LGHDT, CDR2 YNNKEL (reference sequence). Trimming shortened V by 0 bases and J by 5 bases, and 13 bases separated the two germline ends. The DNA of the CDR3 is TGTGCCAGCAGCCAAGAGGGACTGGGTAAATATGGCTACACCTTC. Amino acids: CASSQEGLGKYGYTF.

The chain couples TRBV5-6 to TRBJ2-3; tentatively, D is TRBD1 or TRBD2 (5 bases each). Germline V lookup: CDR1 SGHDT, CDR2 YYEEEE. The germline V and J ends were trimmed by 2 bases and 2 bases, with 9 bases remaining between them. CDR3 size: 14 residues. CDR3 sequence reads: CASSLRGTTDTQYF. CDR3 bases: TGTGCCAGCAGCTTACGGGGCACCACAGATACGCAGTATTTT. The variable domain in full, completed from reference TRBV5-6 and TRBJ2-3, reads DAGVTQSPTHLIKTRGQQVTLRCSPKSGHDTVSWYQQALGQGPQFIFQYYEEEERQRGNFPDRFSGHQFPNYSSELNVNALLLGDSALYLCASSLRGTTDTQYFGPGTRLTVL.

The V and J genes are TRBV19 and TRBJ1-2; D unclear. CDR1 is LNHDA, CDR2 SQIVND, per germline (reference sequence). V shed 4 bases and J shed 0 bases, with 12 bases lying between them. The CDR3 is 15 amino acids. In DNA, the CDR3 is TGTGCCAGTAGTAGGTCCCGGCTCCCTAACTATGGCTACACCTTC. This sequence encodes CASSRSRLPNYGYTF.

This clone came up a few times. This chain links TRBV6-5 with TRBJ2-7; D uncertain. The CDR3 loop spans 11 amino acids. CDR1 MNHEY and CDR2 SVGAGI come from the germline V gene. Trimming cost V 8 bases and J 7 bases, with 12 bases left between them. This chain's CDR3 is CASGVGMEQYF. Written as DNA, the CDR3 is TGTGCCAGCGGCGTGGGAATGGAGCAGTACTTC.